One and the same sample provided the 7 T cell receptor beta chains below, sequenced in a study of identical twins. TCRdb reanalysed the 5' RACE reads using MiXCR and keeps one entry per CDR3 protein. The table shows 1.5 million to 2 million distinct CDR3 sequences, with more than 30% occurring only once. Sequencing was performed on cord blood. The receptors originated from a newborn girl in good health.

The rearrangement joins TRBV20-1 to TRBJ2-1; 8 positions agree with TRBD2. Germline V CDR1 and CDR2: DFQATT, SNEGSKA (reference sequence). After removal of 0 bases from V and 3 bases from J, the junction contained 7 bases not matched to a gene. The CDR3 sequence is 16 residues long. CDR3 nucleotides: TGCAGTGCTAGAGATCGCCGACTAGCGAACTACAATGAGCAGTTCTTC. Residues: CSARDRRLANYNEQFF.

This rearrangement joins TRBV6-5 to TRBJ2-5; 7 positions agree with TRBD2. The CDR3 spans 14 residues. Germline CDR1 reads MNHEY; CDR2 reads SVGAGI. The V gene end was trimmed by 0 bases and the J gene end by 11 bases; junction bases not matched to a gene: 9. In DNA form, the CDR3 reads TGTGCCAGCAGTTACTCTGCTAGCGGAATGGAGCAGTACTTC. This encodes CASSYSASGMEQYF.

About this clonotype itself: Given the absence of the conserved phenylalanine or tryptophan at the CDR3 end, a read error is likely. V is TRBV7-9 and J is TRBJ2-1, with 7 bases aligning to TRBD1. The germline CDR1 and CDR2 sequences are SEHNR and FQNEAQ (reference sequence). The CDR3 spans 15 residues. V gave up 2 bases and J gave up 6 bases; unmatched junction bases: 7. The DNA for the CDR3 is TGTGCCAGCAGCTTAATAGGGGGCCTCGCCAATGAGCAGTTCTTA. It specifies CASSLIGGLANEQFL.

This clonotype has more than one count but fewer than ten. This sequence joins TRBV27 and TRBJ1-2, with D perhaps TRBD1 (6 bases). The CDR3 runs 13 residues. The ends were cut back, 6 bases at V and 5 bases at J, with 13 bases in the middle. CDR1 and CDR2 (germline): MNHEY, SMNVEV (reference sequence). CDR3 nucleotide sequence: TGTGCCAGCAGGCCCCCAAGGGGGTATGGCTACACCTTC. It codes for CASRPPRGYGYTF.

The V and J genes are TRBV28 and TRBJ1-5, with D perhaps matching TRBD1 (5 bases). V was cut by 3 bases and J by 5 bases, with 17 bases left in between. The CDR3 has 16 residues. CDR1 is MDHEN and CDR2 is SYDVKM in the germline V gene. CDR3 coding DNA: TGTGCCAGCAGTTTTTCCAGCCGGGGCTATTATCAGCCCCAGCATTTT. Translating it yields CASSFSSRGYYQPQHF.

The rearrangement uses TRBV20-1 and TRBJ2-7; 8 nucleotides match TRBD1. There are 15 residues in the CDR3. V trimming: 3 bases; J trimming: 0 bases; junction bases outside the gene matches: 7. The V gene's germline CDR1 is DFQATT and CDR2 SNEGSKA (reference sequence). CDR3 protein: CSASPWTGSSYEQYF. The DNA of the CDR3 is TGCAGTGCTAGCCCCTGGACAGGGAGCTCCTACGAGCAGTACTTC.

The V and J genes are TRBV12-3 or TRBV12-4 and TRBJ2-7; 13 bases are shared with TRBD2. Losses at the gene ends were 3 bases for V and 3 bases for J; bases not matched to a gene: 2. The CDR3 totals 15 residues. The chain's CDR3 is CASSFWTSGSYEQYF. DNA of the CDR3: TGTGCCAGCAGTTTCTGGACTAGCGGGAGCTACGAGCAGTACTTC.